Below, 2 T cell receptor beta chains from the same sample are listed, as sequenced in a study of T cell repertoires in cytomegalovirus infection. A single record per CDR3 protein comes from TCRdb applying MiXCR to the reads. The sample yields around 95,000 distinct CDR3 sequences, approximately 32% seen once. Their recognized antigens are unknown. Sequences were derived from CD8+ T cells from cultured PBMCs, sampled from culture after CMV antigen stimulation. These TCRs come from a human donor in good health (CMV status not recorded). Some clones in this sample may be carry-over from other donors' samples.

In this sample, this clonotype turned up a few times. This chain joins TRBV4-1 and TRBJ2-3; weak D call: TRBD1 (6 bases). This CDR3 spans 14 amino acids. CDR1 and CDR2 (germline): MGHRA, YSYEKL. Between the trimmed V and J ends, which lost 2 bases and 1 base, there was a span of 7 bases. In DNA form, the CDR3 reads TGCGCCAGCAGCCAACGACAGGGCACAGATACGCAGTATTTT. Encoded protein: CASSQRQGTDTQYF.

This clonotype was recorded a few times. The J gene is TRBJ1-4, the V gene TRBV7-9; the D is unclear. Trimming shortened V by 1 base and J by 5 bases, and 8 bases separated the two germline ends. Germline CDR1 and CDR2: SEHNR and FQNEAQ (reference sequence). This CDR3 spans 14 amino acids. CDR3 sequence reads: CASSLVGGNEKLFF. In DNA form, the CDR3 reads TGTGCCAGCAGCTTAGTAGGAGGCAATGAAAAACTGTTTTTT.